These 8 T cell receptor beta chains were all obtained from the same sample, sequenced in a study of tumor and adjacent non-tumor tissue in lung cancer. Three rounds of nested PCR, following a modified ARM-PCR protocol, produced the TCRbeta library. Using its own MiXCR run on the multiplex PCR reads, TCRdb lists one record per CDR3 protein. The sample includes roughly 75,000 distinct CDR3 sequences, over 70% of them seen just once. The template was RNA from unsorted bulk tissue. Material for sequencing was lung tumor tissue. All receptors come from a woman aged 45-65 years with non-small cell lung cancer.

The chain couples TRBV10-3 to TRBJ2-7; possible D gene TRBD2, 5 bases. Germline V CDR1 and CDR2: ENHRY, SYGVKD. CDR3 length: 12 amino acids. Trimming cost V 9 bases and J 0 bases, with 9 bases left between them. CDR3 amino acids: CAIGLNSYEQYF. For the CDR3, the DNA is TGTGCCATTGGACTGAACTCCTACGAGCAGTACTTC.

About this clonotype itself: Its ends do not fully match the called genes, so a read error is possible. The chain employs TRBV6-5 and TRBJ1-4, with 10 bases matching TRBD1. The CDR3 sequence is 14 residues long. Germline values: CDR1 MNHEY, CDR2 SVGAGI. This CDR3 is CTSRSGDRGKKLFF. In nucleotides, the CDR3 is TGTACCAGCAGATCCGGGGACAGGGGAAAAAAACTGTTTTTT.

There are many counts of this clonotype. The chain uses TRBV6-1 and TRBJ2-5; TRBD1 agrees at 10 bases. The trim removed 3 bases at V and 5 bases at J, leaving 9 bases unmatched. This CDR3 has 16 residues. Germline CDR1 reads MNHNS; CDR2 reads SASEGT. CDR3 coding DNA: TGTGCCAGCAGTGATGAGGGACAGGGGTTCCGGGAGACCCAGTACTTC. Its translation: CASSDEGQGFRETQYF.

Turning to this clonotype: At one end the junction does not follow the germline gene, possibly because of a read error. The chain employs TRBV11-2 and TRBJ1-1; the D gene is possibly TRBD1 (6 bases). The V gene's germline CDR1 is SGHAT and CDR2 FQNNGV. This CDR3 region has 12 residues. CDR3: CVGSLRDTEAFF. In DNA form, the CDR3 reads TGTGTCGGCAGCTTAAGGGACACTGAAGCGTTCTTT.

As for this clonotype: A much larger clone is a single base away; this may be a read error. V and J are TRBV6-5 and TRBJ1-3; D remains unclear. CDR3 length equals 15 residues. Germline CDR1 and CDR2: MNHEY and SVGAGI. In nucleotides, the CDR3 is TGTGCCAACAGTTACTCGAGGCAGGTTGGAAACACCATATATTTT. Its protein product is CANSYSRQVGNTIYF.

This clonotype occurred many times. The junction departs from germline at one end; a sequencing error may be responsible. The rearrangement links TRBV20-1 to TRBJ2-3, with D unclear. The CDR3 runs to 9 residues. CDR1 is DFQATT, CDR2 SNEGSKA, per germline (reference sequence). The CDR3 protein is CSAGDTQYF. DNA for the CDR3: TGCAGTGCTGGAGATACGCAGTATTTT.

This clonotype has more than one count but fewer than ten. This may come from a read error, since a much larger clone is one base off. J is TRBJ2-7 and V is TRBV28; 14 bases align to TRBD2. The germline gives CDR1 MDHEN, CDR2 SYDVKM. CDR3 length: 14 amino acids. The trim removed 8 bases at V and 3 bases at J, leaving 3 bases unmatched. Here the CDR3 DNA reads TGTGCCAGCGCCGGACTAGCGGGAGGCTACGAGCAGTACTTC. This translates into CASAGLAGGYEQYF. The full variable domain, completed using reference TRBV28 and TRBJ2-7, is DVKVTQSSRYLVKRTGEKVFLECVQDMDHENMFWYRQDPGLGLRLIYFSYDVKMKEKGDIPEGYSVSREKKERFSLILESASTNQTSMYLCASAGLAGGYEQYFGPGTRLTVT.

This clonotype occurred a few times. Just one base apart from a much larger clone, this may be a read error. The V call is TRBV6-1, the J call TRBJ2-6, with 7 bases fitting TRBD1. CDR3 length: 16 residues. Germline V gives CDR1 MNHNS, CDR2 SASEGT. V trimming: 7 bases; J trimming: 2 bases; junction bases outside the gene matches: 8. For the CDR3, the DNA is TGTGCCAGCACCCGGATAGGGGGCGCTGGGGCCAACGTCCTGACTTTC. It translates to CASTRIGGAGANVLTF.